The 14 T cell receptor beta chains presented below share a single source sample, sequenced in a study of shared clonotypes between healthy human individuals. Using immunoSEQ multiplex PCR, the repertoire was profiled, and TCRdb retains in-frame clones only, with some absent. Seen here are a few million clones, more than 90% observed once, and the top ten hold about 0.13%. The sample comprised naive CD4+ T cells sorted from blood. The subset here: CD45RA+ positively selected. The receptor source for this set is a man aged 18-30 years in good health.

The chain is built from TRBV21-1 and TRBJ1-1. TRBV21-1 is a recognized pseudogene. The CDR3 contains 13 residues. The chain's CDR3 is CASSKGRNTEAFF. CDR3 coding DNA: TGTGCCAGCAGCAAAGGAAGGAACACTGAAGCTTTCTTT.

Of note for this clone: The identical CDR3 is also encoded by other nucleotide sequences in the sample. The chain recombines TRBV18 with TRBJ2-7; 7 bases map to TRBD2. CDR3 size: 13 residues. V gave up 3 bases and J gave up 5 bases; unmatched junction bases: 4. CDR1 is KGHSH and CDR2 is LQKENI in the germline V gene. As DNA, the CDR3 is TGTGCCAGCTCACCCCCGGGGGGTGACGAGCAGTACTTC. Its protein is CASSPPGGDEQYF.

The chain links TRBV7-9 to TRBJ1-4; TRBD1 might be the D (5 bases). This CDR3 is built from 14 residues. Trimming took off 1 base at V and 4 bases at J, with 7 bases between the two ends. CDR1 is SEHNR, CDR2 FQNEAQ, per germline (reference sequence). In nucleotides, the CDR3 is TGTGCCAGCAGCTTAGGGGGGATTAATGAAAAACTGTTTTTT. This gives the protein CASSLGGINEKLFF.

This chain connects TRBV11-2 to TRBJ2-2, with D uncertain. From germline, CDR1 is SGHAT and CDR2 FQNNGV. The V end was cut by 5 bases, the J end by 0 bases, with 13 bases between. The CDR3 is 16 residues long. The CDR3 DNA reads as TGTGCCAGCAGCCCAGTGGCCAGGCCGAACACCGGGGAGCTGTTTTTT. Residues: CASSPVARPNTGELFF.

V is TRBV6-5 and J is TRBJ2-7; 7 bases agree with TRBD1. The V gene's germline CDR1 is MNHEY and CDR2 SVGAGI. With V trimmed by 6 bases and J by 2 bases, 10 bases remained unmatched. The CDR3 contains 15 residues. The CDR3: CASRRPGTATYEQYF. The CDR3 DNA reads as TGTGCCAGCAGACGCCCCGGGACAGCCACCTACGAGCAGTACTTC.

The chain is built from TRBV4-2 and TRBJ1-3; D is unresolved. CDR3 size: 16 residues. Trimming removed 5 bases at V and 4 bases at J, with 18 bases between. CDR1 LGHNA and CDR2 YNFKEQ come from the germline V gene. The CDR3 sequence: CASSSIGAVLGNTIYF. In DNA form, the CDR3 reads TGTGCCAGCAGCTCGATAGGTGCGGTGCTCGGAAACACCATATATTTT.

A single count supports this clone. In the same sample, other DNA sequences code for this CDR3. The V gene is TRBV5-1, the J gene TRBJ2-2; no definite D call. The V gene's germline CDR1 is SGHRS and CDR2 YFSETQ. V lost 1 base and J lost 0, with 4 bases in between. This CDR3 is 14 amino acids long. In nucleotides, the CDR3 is TGCGCCAGCAGCTTGCAAGCGAACACCGGGGAGCTGTTTTTT. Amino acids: CASSLQANTGELFF.

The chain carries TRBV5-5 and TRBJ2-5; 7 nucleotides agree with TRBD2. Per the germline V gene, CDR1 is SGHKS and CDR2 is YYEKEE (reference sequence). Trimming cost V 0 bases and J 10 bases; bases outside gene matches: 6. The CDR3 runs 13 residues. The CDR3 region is CASSLEPWDYQYF. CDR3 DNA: TGTGCCAGCAGCTTGGAACCGTGGGACTACCAGTACTTC.

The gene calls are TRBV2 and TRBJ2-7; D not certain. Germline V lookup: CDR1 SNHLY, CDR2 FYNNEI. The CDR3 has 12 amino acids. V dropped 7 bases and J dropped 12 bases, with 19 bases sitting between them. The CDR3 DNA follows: TGTGCCAGCAAAGGTGATTTGACACCGGCGTACTTC. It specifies CASKGDLTPAYF.

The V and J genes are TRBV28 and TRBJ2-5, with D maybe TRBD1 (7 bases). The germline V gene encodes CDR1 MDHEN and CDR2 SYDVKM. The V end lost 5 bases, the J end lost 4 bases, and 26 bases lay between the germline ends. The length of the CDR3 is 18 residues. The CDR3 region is CASSPLGAGKGAPETQYF. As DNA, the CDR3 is TGTGCCAGCAGTCCCCTCGGGGCGGGAAAGGGGGCCCCAGAGACCCAGTACTTC.

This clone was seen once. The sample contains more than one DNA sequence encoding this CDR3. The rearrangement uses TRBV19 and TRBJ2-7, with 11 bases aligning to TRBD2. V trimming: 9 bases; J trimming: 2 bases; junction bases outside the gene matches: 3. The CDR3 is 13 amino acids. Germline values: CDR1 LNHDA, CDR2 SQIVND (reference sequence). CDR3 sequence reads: CASRLAGTYEQYF. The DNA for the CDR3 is TGTGCCAGCCGACTAGCGGGAACCTACGAGCAGTACTTC.

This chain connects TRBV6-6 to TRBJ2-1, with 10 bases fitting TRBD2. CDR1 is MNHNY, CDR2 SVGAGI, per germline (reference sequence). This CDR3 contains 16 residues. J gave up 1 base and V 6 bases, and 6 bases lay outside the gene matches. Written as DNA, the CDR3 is TGTGCCAGCAGCTCTAGCGGGAGAGGGTCCTACAATGAGCAGTTCTTC. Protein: CASSSSGRGSYNEQFF.

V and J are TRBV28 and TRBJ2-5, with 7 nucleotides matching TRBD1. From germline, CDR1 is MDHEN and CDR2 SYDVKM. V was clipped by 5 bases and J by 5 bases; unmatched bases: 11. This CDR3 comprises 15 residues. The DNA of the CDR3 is TGTGCCAGCAGTCCTACTCAAGGGGGCCGGGAGACCCAGTACTTC. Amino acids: CASSPTQGGRETQYF.

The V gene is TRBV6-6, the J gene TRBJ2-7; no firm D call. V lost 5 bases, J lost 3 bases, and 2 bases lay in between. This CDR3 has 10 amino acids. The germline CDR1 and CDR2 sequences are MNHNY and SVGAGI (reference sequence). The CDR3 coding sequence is TGTGCCAGCAGTCACTACGAGCAGTACTTC. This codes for CASSHYEQYF.